This T cell receptor (beta chain) stems from a study of blood T cell repertoires in COVID-19. Sequenced by immunoSEQ multiplex PCR; TCRdb stores in-frame clones only, minus some. This table holds under 250,000 clones, around 85% found once. Material for sequencing was peripheral blood. The clonotype was recovered from a woman aged 65 to 85 with COVID-19, enrolled during active disease.

CDR3 in amino acids: CASRQGEVIQGVQYF. CDR3 nucleotides: TGTGCCAGCAGGCAGGGGGAGGTTATCCAGGGGGTGCAGTACTTC. This chain uses TRBV2 with TRBJ2-7; weak D call: TRBD1 (7 bases). Germline V gene sequence: CDR1 SNHLY, CDR2 FYNNEI. Trimming removed 6 bases at V and 9 bases at J, with 24 bases between. This CDR3 spans 15 amino acids.